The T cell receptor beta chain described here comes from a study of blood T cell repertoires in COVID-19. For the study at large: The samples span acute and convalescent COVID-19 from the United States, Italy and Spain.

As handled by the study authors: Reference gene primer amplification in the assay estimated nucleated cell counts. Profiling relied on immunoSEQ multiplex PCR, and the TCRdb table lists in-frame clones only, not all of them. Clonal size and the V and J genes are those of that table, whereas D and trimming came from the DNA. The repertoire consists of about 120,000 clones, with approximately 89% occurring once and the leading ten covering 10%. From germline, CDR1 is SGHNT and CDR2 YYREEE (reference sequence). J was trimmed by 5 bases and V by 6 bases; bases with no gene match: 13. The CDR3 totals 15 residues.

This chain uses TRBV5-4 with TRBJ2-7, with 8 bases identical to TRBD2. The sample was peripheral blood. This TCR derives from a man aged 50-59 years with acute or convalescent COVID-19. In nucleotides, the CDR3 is TGTGCCAGCACCCCGAGTATCGGACTAGCCCACGAGCAGTACTTC. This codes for CASTPSIGLAHEQYF.